Listed here are 18 T cell receptor beta chains from one sample, sequenced in a study of cytomegalovirus exposure and HLA in healthy donors. The PCR made use of 60 Vbeta and 13 Jbeta primers. Sequencing used immunoSEQ multiplex PCR; TCRdb keeps in-frame clones, though not all of them. The sample has about 130,000 clones; roughly four fifths are singletons. Sequencing was carried out using PBMCs. The receptors shown here come from a boy aged 5-17 years in good health and CMV-seronegative.

The genes are TRBV5-4 and TRBJ1-2, with 10 bases lining up with TRBD1. The CDR3 consists of 15 residues. V shed 3 bases and J 3 bases; nucleotides not matched to a gene: 5. The germline gives CDR1 SGHNT, CDR2 YYREEE (reference sequence). The CDR3 bases are TGTGCCAGCAGCTCCGGGACAGGGGACCACTATGGCTACACCTTC. Amino acid sequence: CASSSGTGDHYGYTF.

The chain links TRBV4-2 to TRBJ1-2; 7 bases match TRBD1. Germline V lookup: CDR1 LGHNA, CDR2 YNFKEQ. Trimming at V came to 1 base and at J to 4 bases, leaving 9 bases not matched to a gene. The CDR3 has 16 amino acids. CDR3 coding DNA: TGTGCCAGCAGCCAAGCCGCTAGACAGGGCCTCTATGGCTACACCTTC. Translating it yields CASSQAARQGLYGYTF.

A word on this clone: Different DNA sequences within this sample yield the same CDR3. The chain carries TRBV30 and TRBJ1-5; D ambiguous. Germline V lookup: CDR1 GTSNPN, CDR2 SVGIG (reference sequence). The V and J ends lost 0 bases and 4 bases respectively, with 7 bases between them. The CDR3 is 13 amino acids. In DNA, the CDR3 is TGTGCCTGGAGTGTACGCGGGAATCAGCCCCAGCATTTT. Translation: CAWSVRGNQPQHF.

This clone was recorded only once. The V gene is TRBV30, the J gene TRBJ2-7; no definite D call. The CDR3 length is 12 residues. Trimming took off 2 bases at V and 0 bases at J, with 5 bases between the two ends. Germline V gene lookup returns CDR1 GTSNPN and CDR2 SVGIG (reference sequence). CDR3 bases: TGTGCCTGGAGTTCCAGCTCCTACGAGCAGTACTTC. It specifies CAWSSSSYEQYF.

This sequence joins TRBV5-1 and TRBJ2-3; weak D call: TRBD2 (5 bases). The length of the CDR3 is 15 residues. Trimming removed 0 bases from V and 4 bases from J, with 12 bases in between. Germline lookup yields CDR1 SGHRS and CDR2 YFSETQ. The CDR3 DNA is TGCGCCAGCAGCTTGGGGCCTAGCATTTCAGATACGCAGTATTTT. It is translated as CASSLGPSISDTQYF.

The chain links TRBV9 to TRBJ1-1; D is perhaps TRBD1 (6 bases). The CDR3 has 14 amino acids. Deletions cut 3 bases from V and 1 base from J, with 10 bases between. Germline V gene data show CDR1 as SGDLS and CDR2 as YYNGEE. The CDR3 nucleotides are TGTGCCAGCAGCGCAGGACAGAGGAACACTGAAGCTTTCTTT. This translates into CASSAGQRNTEAFF.

The chain carries TRBV5-1 and TRBJ2-7, with TRBD1 matching over 8 bases. Germline V lookup: CDR1 SGHRS, CDR2 YFSETQ. With V trimmed by 2 bases and J by 1 base, 5 bases remained unmatched. The CDR3 sequence is 15 residues long. The CDR3 DNA is TGCGCCAGCAGCTTCCGGACAGGGATTTCCTACGAGCAGTACTTC. Residues: CASSFRTGISYEQYF.

V and J are TRBV29-1 and TRBJ1-1; D unclear. V lost 6 bases and J 4 bases, leaving 18 bases between the germline ends. This CDR3 has 14 residues. In germline, CDR1 is SQVTM, CDR2 ANQGSEA. In DNA, the CDR3 is TGCAGCGTGAGGTCTGCGGGGATCGGCACTGAAGCTTTCTTT. Protein product: CSVRSAGIGTEAFF.

The chain couples TRBV6-1 to TRBJ1-5, with no clear D. Germline CDR1 is MNHNS and CDR2 is SASEGT. V lost 4 bases and J lost 6, with 10 bases in between. This CDR3 is built from 13 residues. The CDR3 bases are TGTGCCAGCAGTGGGGTTGGACTTCAGCCCCAGCATTTT. This sequence encodes CASSGVGLQPQHF.

The chain couples TRBV28 to TRBJ1-1; the D is unclear. The CDR3 loop spans 14 amino acids. Between the trimmed V and J ends, which lost 0 bases and 9 bases, there was a span of 14 bases. CDR1 MDHEN and CDR2 SYDVKM come from the germline V gene. The CDR3 is CASSLWRRAPQAFF. CDR3 in DNA: TGTGCCAGCAGTTTATGGAGGCGGGCACCGCAAGCTTTCTTT.

The chain has TRBV6-6 and TRBJ2-1; D perhaps matches TRBD1 (6 bases). The V end was cut by 2 bases, the J end by 7 bases, with 12 bases between. The CDR3 totals 14 residues. Per germline, CDR1 MNHNY and CDR2 SVGAGI (reference sequence). This CDR3 reads CASSYLGGWNEQFF. In nucleotides, the CDR3 is TGTGCCAGCAGTTACCTAGGGGGTTGGAATGAGCAGTTCTTC.

This clone came up once. The rearrangement uses TRBV18 and TRBJ1-2; D remains ambiguous. Looked up from germline, CDR1 is KGHSH and CDR2 is LQKENI. V was cut by 3 bases and J by 6 bases, with 14 bases left in between. The CDR3 contains 14 residues. CDR3 sequence (DNA): TGTGCCAGCTCACCCCCGGAGGACCGTCATGGCTACACCTTC. This encodes CASSPPEDRHGYTF.

The chain joins TRBV1 to TRBJ2-5; TRBD2, the table's D call, was not compared with the DNA. TRBV1 is flagged as a pseudogene. The CDR3 has 16 amino acids. The CDR3 reads CTSSHSPAKERETQYF. The CDR3 nucleotides are TGCACCAGCAGCCATTCACCAGCAAAGGAGAGGGAGACCCAGTACTTC.

This rearrangement joins TRBV19 to TRBJ1-3, with TRBD1 as a possible D gene (6 bases). This CDR3 has 15 amino acids. Trimming shortened V by 3 bases and J by 0 bases, and 9 bases separated the two germline ends. Germline CDR1 reads LNHDA; CDR2 reads SQIVND (reference sequence). CDR3 amino acids: CASSMGASSGNTIYF. The CDR3 nucleotides are TGTGCCAGTAGTATGGGGGCCAGCTCTGGAAACACCATATATTTT.

V usage is TRBV25-1 and J usage is TRBJ1-1; D ambiguous. V was pared by 2 bases and J by 1 base, with 14 bases between. The germline V gene has CDR1 MGHDK and CDR2 SYGVNS. The CDR3 has 16 amino acids. The CDR3 bases are TGTGCCAGCAGTGAAAGGAGGGCCGACCAGAACACTGAAGCTTTCTTT. It encodes CASSERRADQNTEAFF.

This clone was counted only a few times. This chain links TRBV25-1 with TRBJ1-1, with TRBD1 matching 7 bases. The CDR3 extends over 14 amino acids. V lost 6 bases and J lost 1; bases outside the gene matches: 5. Germline V gives CDR1 MGHDK, CDR2 SYGVNS. In DNA, the CDR3 is TGTGCCAGCAGGAATCACAGGGGGAACACTGAAGCTTTCTTT. It encodes CASRNHRGNTEAFF. Supplemented by reference TRBV25-1 and TRBJ1-1, the full variable domain reads EADIYQTPRYLVIGTGKKITLECSQTMGHDKMYWYQQDPGMELHLIHYSYGVNSTEKGDLSSESTVSRIRTEHFPLTLESARPSHTSQYLCASRNHRGNTEAFFGQGTRLTVV.

J is TRBJ2-7 and V is TRBV7-8; the D gene is possibly TRBD2 (5 bases). Germline CDR1 reads SGHVS; CDR2 reads FQNEAQ. The V and J ends lost 9 bases and 4 bases respectively, with 16 bases between them. The CDR3 covers 13 residues. This CDR3 is CASSRGVEYEQYF. Written as DNA, the CDR3 is TGTGCCAGTAGTCGGGGAGTAGAGTACGAGCAGTACTTC.

The J gene is TRBJ2-1, the V gene TRBV30; D is undetermined. CDR3 length: 12 residues. Germline assignment: CDR1 GTSNPN and CDR2 SVGIG (reference sequence). V lost 3 bases and J 4 bases, leaving 7 bases between the germline ends. CDR3 sequence: CAWRTAYNEQFF. Here the CDR3 DNA reads TGTGCCTGGAGGACTGCTTACAATGAGCAGTTCTTC.